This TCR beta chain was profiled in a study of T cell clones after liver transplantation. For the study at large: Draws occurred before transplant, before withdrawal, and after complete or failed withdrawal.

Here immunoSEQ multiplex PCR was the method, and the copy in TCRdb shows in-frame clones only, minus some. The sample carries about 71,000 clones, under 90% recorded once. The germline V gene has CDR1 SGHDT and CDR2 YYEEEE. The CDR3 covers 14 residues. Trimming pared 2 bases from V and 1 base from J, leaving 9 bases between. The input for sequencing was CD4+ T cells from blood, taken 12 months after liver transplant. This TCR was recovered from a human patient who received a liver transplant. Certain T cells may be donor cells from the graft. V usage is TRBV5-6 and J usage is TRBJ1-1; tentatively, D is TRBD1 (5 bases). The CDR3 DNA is TGTGCCAGCAGCTTCCTGGGGACGAACACTGAAGCTTTCTTT. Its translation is CASSFLGTNTEAFF.